This T cell receptor (beta chain) was found in a study of T cells expressing NK-cell markers. Study-level information: Sorted CD3+CD56-NKG2C+, CD3+CD56+NKG2C+ and CD3+CD56+NKG2C- T cells supplied the TCR beta repertoires. Among the eight sequenced donors, seven tested HCMV-seropositive and one tested seronegative.

Germline CDR1 and CDR2: SGHTA and FQGNSA. The CDR3 has 16 amino acids. Reprocessing the 5' RACE reads, TCRdb reports a single entry for every CDR3 protein and omits DNA. The listing records roughly 120,000 distinct CDR3 sequences. By frequency, this clonotype registers medium-sized. J is TRBJ2-7 and V is TRBV7-2; TCRdb designates TRBD1, a call that cannot be tested without DNA. The clonotype was recovered from a woman aged 18-70 years in good health. The sample comprised blood T cells: a sorted CD56 or NKG2C T cell subset, CD4+ or CD8+ T cells, or bulk PBMC T cells (not recorded which). The CDR3 loop reads CASSNRPGRISYEQYF.